Ten or more counts support the clone carrying this T cell receptor (beta chain). This entry belongs to a study of tumor-infiltrating lymphocytes in oesophageal squamous cell carcinoma. TCRdb re-called the PCR reads with MiXCR, one entry per CDR3 protein. The data contain about 6,700 distinct CDR3 sequences, roughly 15% of them singletons. The CDR3 sequence is 12 residues long. The germline CDR1 and CDR2 sequences are SGHDT and YYEEEE. V was pared by 2 bases and J by 4 bases, with 4 bases between. The chain has TRBV5-6 and TRBJ2-1; D is unclear. The sequence came from a male donor with esophageal squamous cell carcinoma. Specimen: normal esophageal tissue next to the tumor. CDR3 nucleotide sequence: TGTGCCAGCAGCTTCAGGTACAATGAGCAGTTCTTC. It specifies CASSFRYNEQFF.